The clone carrying this T cell receptor (beta chain) was counted once. Germline assignment: CDR1 MNHNS and CDR2 SASEGT. The CDR3 length is 15 residues. V was cut by 4 bases and J by 0 bases, with 13 bases left in between. These data originate in a study of shared clonotypes between healthy human individuals. Some clones are missing from TCRdb's copy, which holds only in-frame ones; the method was immunoSEQ multiplex PCR. This table holds millions of clones, over 85% found once. The sequenced sample consisted of naive CD4+ T cells from PBMCs. This sample's subset: CD45RA+ positively selected. This rearrangement joins TRBV6-1 to TRBJ2-7; D is undetermined. The TCR comes from a man between 18 and 29 years old in good health. Some clones in this sample may be carry-over from other donors' samples. Here the CDR3 reads CASSVAPDPSYEQYF. The CDR3, as DNA: TGTGCCAGCAGTGTCGCCCCCGATCCCTCCTACGAGCAGTACTTC.